This T cell receptor beta chain was recovered during a study of CD8 T cells in ankylosing spondylitis. Study-wide findings and caveats: Matched ankylosing spondylitis synovial fluid reportedly contained a significantly enriched population of disease-linked clones.

TCRdb fed the 5' RACE reads into MiXCR, producing one record per CDR3 protein. The sample includes 200,000 to 300,000 distinct CDR3 sequences, approximately 10% of them seen just once. About this clonotype itself: Its antigen is not known.

The CDR3 is 17 amino acids. In germline, CDR1 is MNHNY, CDR2 SVGAGI (reference sequence). V was clipped by 5 bases and J by 4 bases; unmatched bases: 11. This sequence originates from a male donor with ankylosing spondylitis or in good health (not recorded which). The J gene is TRBJ2-3, the V gene TRBV6-6, with 11 bases that match TRBD1. Input material: blood, either unsorted or a sorted T cell fraction (not recorded which). In DNA form, the CDR3 reads TGTGCCAGCAGTGCGAGACGGGGACAGGGGGTAGCAGATACGCAGTATTTT. Protein sequence: CASSARRGQGVADTQYF.